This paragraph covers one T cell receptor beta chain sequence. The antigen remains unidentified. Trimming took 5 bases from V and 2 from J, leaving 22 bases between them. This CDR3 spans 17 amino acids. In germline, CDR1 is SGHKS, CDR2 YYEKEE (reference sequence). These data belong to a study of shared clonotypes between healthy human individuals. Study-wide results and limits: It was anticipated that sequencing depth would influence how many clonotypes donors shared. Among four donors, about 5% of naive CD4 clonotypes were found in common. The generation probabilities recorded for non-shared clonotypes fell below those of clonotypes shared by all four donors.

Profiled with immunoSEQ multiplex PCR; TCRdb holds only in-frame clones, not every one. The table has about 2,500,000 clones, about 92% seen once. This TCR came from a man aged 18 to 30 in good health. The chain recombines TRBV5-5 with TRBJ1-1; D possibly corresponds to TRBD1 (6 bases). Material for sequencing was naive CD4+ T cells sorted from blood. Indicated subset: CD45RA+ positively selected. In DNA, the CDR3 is TGTGCCAGCAGTCGCAGCATCTGGACAGTGGAAAACACTGAAGCTTTCTTT. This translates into CASSRSIWTVENTEAFF.